Listed here are 3 T cell receptor beta chains from one sample, sequenced in a study of OX40 agonist ivuxolimab in advanced cancers. TCRdb keeps only in-frame clones here, not all; method: immunoSEQ multiplex PCR. The data contain 30,000 or so clones, 86% of them singletons. Sequences were derived from CD4+ or CD8+ T cells sorted from blood, sampled in a trial of the OX40 agonist ivuxolimab. The source is an adult with an advanced solid tumor such as melanoma, head and neck, liver or kidney cancer.

The V gene is TRBV13, the J gene TRBJ2-5; a weak D match, TRBD2 (6 bases). V lost 5 bases, J lost 7 bases, and 20 bases lay in between. Germline CDR1 and CDR2: PRHDT and FYEKMQ (reference sequence). CDR3 length equals 15 residues. The CDR3 loop is CASSTTGTPPLTQYF. The CDR3 DNA follows: TGTGCCAGCAGCACCACCGGGACTCCCCCGCTGACCCAGTACTTC.

This clone was counted a single time. The rearrangement links TRBV19 to TRBJ1-1; no reliable D call. CDR1 and CDR2 (germline): LNHDA, SQIVND (reference sequence). Deletions cut 4 bases from V and 3 bases from J, with 9 bases between. CDR3 size: 13 residues. CDR3 in amino acids: CASSTPGDTEAFF. CDR3 nucleotide sequence: TGTGCCAGTAGTACCCCAGGTGACACTGAAGCTTTCTTT.

CDR3 region: CASSIETPNQPQHF. The CDR3 nucleotides read TGTGCCAGTAGTATAGAGACCCCGAATCAGCCCCAGCATTTT. The chain carries TRBV19 and TRBJ1-5; D uncertain. Germline V gene sequence: CDR1 LNHDA, CDR2 SQIVND (reference sequence). Trimming cost V 0 bases and J 4 bases, with 7 bases left between them. This CDR3 spans 14 amino acids.